This TCR beta chain was documented in a study of blood T cell repertoires in COVID-19. The V gene lost 2 bases and the J gene lost 7 bases, with 11 bases spanning the gap. There are 13 residues in the CDR3. Clones were read by immunoSEQ multiplex PCR, and TCRdb kept only the in-frame ones, dropping some. The profile shows about 110,000 clones, around 78% of them singletons. The rearrangement links TRBV12-3 or TRBV12-4 to TRBJ1-1, with D possibly being TRBD1 (5 bases). The sequence derives from an older woman with acute or convalescent COVID-19. The sample was peripheral blood. CDR3 loop: CASSLTREGEAFF. In DNA form, the CDR3 reads TGTGCCAGCAGTTTAACCAGGGAGGGTGAAGCTTTCTTT.